A selection of T cell receptor beta chains follows, all from one sample in a study of pediatric ulcerative colitis. Generated by immunoSEQ multiplex PCR, the TCRdb table keeps only in-frame clones and is missing some. The sample carries approximately 60,000 clones, 86% recorded once. Sequencing used blood. The source of these receptors is a boy under 18 with severe ulcerative colitis. Both conserved end residues are part of each CDR3. D genes are given only for firm matches. Expanded clones get a size class; other rows say once, few or many, or leave the size out.

v_call	d_call	j_call	clone_size	cdr3_aa	cdr3_nt
TRBV5-4	.	TRBJ1-1	.	CASSSSGPNTEAFF	TGTGCCAGCAGCTCCTCCGGTCCCAACACTGAAGCTTTCTTT
TRBV7-9	.	TRBJ1-1	few	CASSFREGGEAFF	TGTGCCAGCAGCTTCAGGGAGGGCGGTGAAGCTTTCTTT
TRBV7-9	.	TRBJ2-2	.	CASSTTEGTGELFF	TGTGCCAGCAGCACGACAGAAGGCACCGGGGAGCTGTTTTTT
TRBV11-2	.	TRBJ1-3	.	CASSGDATGSSGNTIYF	TGTGCCAGCAGCGGAGATGCCACCGGGAGCTCTGGAAACACCATATATTTT
TRBV6-5	TRBD1	TRBJ1-2	.	CASSYYGTGGNYGYTF	TGTGCCAGCAGTTATTACGGGACAGGCGGTAACTATGGCTACACCTTC
TRBV10-3	TRBD1	TRBJ1-5	.	CAISEYQGASNQPQHF	TGTGCCATCAGTGAGTATCAGGGGGCGAGCAATCAGCCCCAGCATTTT
TRBV5-1	.	TRBJ2-1	.	CASSQIRGETYNEQFF	TGCGCCAGCAGCCAGATTAGGGGGGAGACCTACAATGAGCAGTTCTTC
TRBV10-3	.	TRBJ2-7	.	CAIGGSGRNYEQYF	TGTGCCATCGGGGGGAGCGGAAGAAACTACGAGCAGTACTTC
TRBV2	.	TRBJ1-3	once	CASRTNSGNTIYF	TGTGCCAGCAGGACAAACTCTGGAAACACCATATATTTT
TRBV28	TRBD1	TRBJ1-2	.	CASSFPGTGINGYTF	TGTGCCAGCAGTTTTCCCGGGACAGGGATAAATGGCTACACCTTC
TRBV5-1	TRBD1	TRBJ2-7	.	CASSLAIQGFEQYF	TGCGCCAGCAGCTTGGCAATACAGGGGTTCGAGCAGTACTTC
TRBV7-9	TRBD2	TRBJ2-7	.	CASSRLAGGPRGYEQYF	TGTGCCAGCAGCCGACTAGCGGGAGGGCCTCGGGGGTACGAGCAGTACTTC
TRBV19	TRBD2	TRBJ2-5	.	CASSMGGMETQYF	TGTGCCAGTAGTATGGGGGGGATGGAGACCCAGTACTTC
TRBV6-7	.	TRBJ1-1	.	CASTWGDTEAFF	TGTGCCAGCACGTGGGGGGACACTGAAGCTTTCTTT
TRBV11-3	.	TRBJ1-1	.	CASSLVSQGNTEAFF	TGTGCCAGCAGCTTAGTTTCCCAGGGGAACACTGAAGCTTTCTTT
TRBV18	.	TRBJ2-7	few	CASSRQDYEQYF	TGTGCCAGCTCACGACAGGACTACGAGCAGTACTTC
TRBV18	TRBD2	TRBJ2-5	.	CASSPKTGLAGKKTQYF	TGTGCCAGCTCACCCAAAACGGGACTAGCGGGAAAAAAGACCCAGTACTTC
TRBV6-6	.	TRBJ2-7	.	CASSLTVTVLEQYF	TGTGCCAGCAGCCTAACGGTGACAGTTTTGGAGCAGTACTTC
TRBV4-3	.	TRBJ2-1	.	CASSQVLGGQGEQFF	TGCGCCAGCAGCCAAGTTCTCGGGGGCCAGGGTGAGCAGTTCTTC
TRBV21-1	.	TRBJ2-2	once	CAGRQPGRNPGELFF	TGTGCCGGAAGGCAACCGGGACGTAACCCAGGGGAGCTGTTTTTT
TRBV27	.	TRBJ2-7	.	CASSASSPGLPFYEQYF	TGTGCCAGCAGCGCGTCTAGTCCGGGACTGCCTTTCTACGAGCAGTACTTC
TRBV7-3	.	TRBJ2-3	.	CASSLTYTDTQYF	TGTGCCAGCAGCTTAACTTATACAGATACGCAGTATTTT
TRBV11-2	.	TRBJ2-1	.	CASRVGVSDEQFF	TGTGCCAGCAGGGTGGGAGTGAGCGATGAGCAGTTCTTC
TRBV11-2	.	TRBJ2-7	.	CASSSEREQYF	TGTGCCAGTTCGAGCGAGAGGGAGCAGTACTTC
TRBV10-1	.	TRBJ2-7	few	CASSAYSSGGQYF	TGCGCCAGCAGTGCTTACAGCTCAGGAGGGCAGTACTTC
TRBV30	TRBD1	TRBJ2-1	.	CAWSPGGEQFF	TGTGCCTGGAGTCCAGGGGGTGAGCAGTTCTTC
TRBV4-1	.	TRBJ1-2	.	CASSSVLVSDGYTF	TGCGCCAGCAGCTCGGTGTTGGTTTCTGATGGCTACACCTTC
TRBV7-2	.	TRBJ2-3	.	CASSLASGTDTQYF	TGTGCCAGCAGCTTAGCGTCTGGCACAGATACGCAGTATTTT
TRBV4-2	TRBD1	TRBJ2-3	once	CASSQKGTAQDPDTQYF	TGTGCCAGCAGCCAAAAAGGGACAGCCCAGGACCCAGATACGCAGTATTTT
TRBV19	.	TRBJ1-5	.	CASSPPHRYSNQPQHF	TGTGCCAGTAGTCCCCCGCACAGGTATAGCAATCAGCCCCAGCATTTT
TRBV4-2	TRBD1	TRBJ1-3	.	CASSQENRGGNTIYF	TGTGCCAGCAGCCAAGAGAACAGGGGTGGAAACACCATATATTTT
TRBV5-3	.	TRBJ2-2	.	CASRKGQNTGELFF	TGTGCCAGCAGAAAGGGACAGAACACCGGGGAGCTGTTTTTT
TRBV5-1	.	TRBJ1-1	.	CASRGGGTTEAFF	TGCGCCAGCAGGGGCGGGGGCACCACTGAAGCTTTCTTT
TRBV30	TRBD1	TRBJ1-1	many	CAWDTGTGNTEAFF	TGTGCCTGGGACACCGGGACAGGGAACACTGAAGCTTTCTTT
TRBV12-5	TRBD2	TRBJ2-1	.	CASGLGTSGSSYNEQFF	TGTGCTAGTGGTTTGGGGACTAGCGGGAGCTCCTACAATGAGCAGTTCTTC
TRBV4-1	.	TRBJ1-5	.	CASSQGGADQPQHF	TGCGCCAGCAGCCAAGGAGGGGCCGATCAGCCCCAGCATTTT
TRBV11-2	.	TRBJ2-1	.	CASSLRGGGERNEQFF	TGTGCCAGCAGCTTGCGGGGTGGAGGGGAAAGGAATGAGCAGTTCTTC
TRBV7-9	.	TRBJ1-2	.	CASAPSTFDYGYTF	TGTGCCAGTGCCCCGTCTACCTTCGACTATGGCTACACCTTC
TRBV7-2	.	TRBJ2-3	.	CASSLGGLTDTQYF	TGTGCCAGCAGCTTAGGGGGACTTACAGATACGCAGTATTTT
TRBV13	TRBD2	TRBJ2-5	.	CASSTRVGGETQYF	TGTGCCAGCAGCACCCGCGTCGGGGGGGAGACCCAGTACTTC
TRBV29-1	.	TRBJ1-1	.	CSVNGEDISLTEAFF	TGCAGCGTTAACGGGGAAGACATAAGTTTGACTGAAGCTTTCTTT
TRBV19	.	TRBJ2-4	few	CASSIAANIQYF	TGTGCCAGTAGTATTGCGGCAAACATTCAGTACTTC
TRBV15	TRBD2	TRBJ2-1	.	CATSAGALNEQFF	TGTGCCACCAGCGCGGGAGCCCTCAATGAGCAGTTCTTC
TRBV19	.	TRBJ1-2	.	CASSYGTKDGYTF	TGTGCCAGTAGTTACGGGACGAAGGATGGCTACACCTTC
TRBV19	.	TRBJ2-1	.	CASSLRDGLYNEQFF	TGTGCCAGTAGTCTGAGGGACGGTCTCTACAATGAGCAGTTCTTC
TRBV7-8	.	TRBJ2-2	few	CASRQALAGIGGELFF	TGTGCCAGCAGACAAGCCCTAGCTGGAATCGGCGGGGAGCTGTTTTTT
TRBV5-1	.	TRBJ1-1	.	CASSQGPGEAFF	TGCGCCAGCAGCCAAGGGCCCGGGGAGGCTTTCTTT
TRBV19	TRBD1	TRBJ2-2	few	CASSAPRGQGARLFF	TGTGCCAGTAGTGCCCCCCGGGGACAGGGGGCGCGGCTGTTTTTT
TRBV4-1	.	TRBJ1-1	.	CASSHKDGNTEAFF	TGCGCCAGCAGCCATAAGGACGGGAACACTGAAGCTTTCTTT
TRBV5-1	.	TRBJ2-7	few	CASSDHEGGALYEQYF	TGCGCCAGCAGCGATCATGAGGGGGGCGCCCTCTACGAGCAGTACTTC
TRBV30	.	TRBJ1-4	.	CAWSGQGEKLFF	TGTGCCTGGAGTGGTCAGGGAGAAAAACTGTTTTTT
TRBV6-1	.	TRBJ1-2	few	CASSELGAYGYTF	TGTGCCAGCAGTGAACTGGGAGCCTATGGCTACACCTTC
TRBV7-8	.	TRBJ2-3	.	CASSPGLSTDTQYF	TGTGCCAGCAGCCCGGGACTCAGCACAGATACGCAGTATTTT
TRBV27	.	TRBJ2-2	.	CASSLSDTGELFF	TGTGCCAGCAGTCTCTCTGACACCGGGGAGCTGTTTTTT